The source of this T cell receptor beta chain is a study of vaccination and CD4 T cells after COVID-19. Study at large: Convalescent donors were composed of six males and four females, of whom two were Hispanic. Controls had a CEFX pool, an HIV-1 Nef pool, or no peptide added. Post-COVID samples were collected a median 101 days following diagnosis, spanning 35 to 161.

The treatment is: 10-day PBMC culture with coronavirus spike peptide pools or control peptides (ViraFEST assay). ViraFEST used peptide pools to expand antigen-specific T cells and subsequently sequenced their TCRs. Trimming pared 5 bases from V and 6 bases from J, leaving 10 bases between. The length of the CDR3 is 11 residues. From germline, CDR1 is DFQATT and CDR2 SNEGSKA (reference sequence). At the Johns Hopkins FTIC core, DNA taken from cultured CD4+ T cells was sequenced by way of the Oncomine TCR Beta short-read assay. TCRdb analysed the PCR reads with MiXCR anew, one entry per CDR3 protein. The repertoire holds 7,500 to 10,000 distinct CDR3 sequences, with 45% as singletons. This clonotype was seen only a few times. Its matching antigen is unknown.

Sequencing was carried out using CD4+ T cells from blood, cultured in vitro. The TCR was taken from a human donor who had recovered from COVID-19. The chain joins TRBV20-1 to TRBJ1-1; D remains ambiguous. CDR3 sequence reads: CSAALPAEAFF. CDR3 sequence (DNA): TGCAGTGCTGCCCTACCGGCTGAAGCTTTCTTT.